Sequencing of this T cell receptor (beta chain) was carried out in a study of T cell repertoires in cytomegalovirus infection. Study-wide findings and caveats: Cumulated frequencies of public TCR beta families served to identify carriers of CMV plus the relevant HLA. Across the ex vivo response, the dominant clonotypes were HLA-C-restricted CMV-specific TCR beta clonotypes.

TCRdb itself ran the reads through MiXCR, one entry per CDR3 protein. The sample has roughly 630,000 distinct CDR3 sequences, roughly 24% seen once; the top ten hold 8%. Worth noting for this clonotype: Its antigen remains unknown. A read error may explain this, as a much larger clone is one base away.

CDR1 is MNHNY, CDR2 SVGAGI, per germline (reference sequence). Losses at the gene ends were 0 bases for V and 7 bases for J; bases not matched to a gene: 6. The CDR3 contains 18 residues. The genes are TRBV6-6 and TRBJ2-2, with 15 bases lining up with TRBD2. The sequenced sample was CD8+ T cells from PBMCs. This sequence was found in a human donor in good health (CMV status not recorded). Some clones in this sample may be carry-over from other donors' samples. The CDR3: CASSYSRTSGGVSGELFF. For the CDR3, the DNA is TGTGCCAGCAGTTACTCGAGGACTAGCGGGGGGGTCAGCGGGGAGCTGTTTTTT.